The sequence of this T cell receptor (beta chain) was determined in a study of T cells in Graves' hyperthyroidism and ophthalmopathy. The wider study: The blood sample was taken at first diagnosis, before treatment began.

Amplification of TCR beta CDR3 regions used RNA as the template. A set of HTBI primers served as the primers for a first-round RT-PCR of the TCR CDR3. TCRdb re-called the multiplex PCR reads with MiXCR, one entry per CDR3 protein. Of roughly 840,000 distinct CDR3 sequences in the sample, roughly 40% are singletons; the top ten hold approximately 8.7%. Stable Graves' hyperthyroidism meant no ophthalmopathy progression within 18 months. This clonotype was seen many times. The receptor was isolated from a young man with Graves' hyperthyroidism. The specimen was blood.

The CDR3 DNA reads as TGCAGTGCTACGTCAGGGCTTGGTCAGCCCCAGCATTTT. It encodes CSATSGLGQPQHF. The chain carries TRBV20-1 and TRBJ1-5; D is possibly TRBD1 (5 bases). The length of the CDR3 is 13 residues. V lost 4 bases and J lost 6, with 13 bases in between. Germline V gene sequence: CDR1 DFQATT, CDR2 SNEGSKA (reference sequence).